Listed below are T cell receptor beta chains from one sample, sequenced in a study of Ad26.COV2.S vaccination and SARS-CoV-2 variants. Clones were sequenced by immunoSEQ multiplex PCR, and TCRdb holds only the in-frame ones, with some missing. The sample holds some 420,000 clones, 70% to 90% seen once. Material: peripheral blood, obtained in a trial of Ad26.COV2.S vaccine versus placebo. Receptor source: a person aged 18-65 years who received the Ad26.COV2.S COVID-19 vaccine or a placebo. The CDR3 runs from the conserved cysteine through the conserved F or W. D genes are given only for firm matches. A row's size may be missing; if present it is once, few, many or a size class.

V: TRBV7-2
J: TRBJ2-7
size: few
D: NA
CDR3: CAPPPYEQYF
DNA: TGTGCCCCTCCCCCCTACGAGCAGTACTTC

V: TRBV19
J: TRBJ2-3
size: NA
D: NA
CDR3: CASSMGRAPTDTQYF
DNA: TGTGCCAGTAGTATGGGGCGAGCGCCCACAGATACGCAGTATTTT

V: TRBV2
J: TRBJ2-5
size: NA
D: TRBD2
CDR3: CASSEGKLAGRGTQYF
DNA: TGTGCCAGCAGTGAAGGAAAGCTAGCGGGCCGGGGGACCCAGTACTTC

V: TRBV5-6
J: TRBJ2-7
size: NA
D: NA
CDR3: CASSPQGNEQYF
DNA: TGTGCCAGCAGCCCACAGGGAAACGAGCAGTACTTC

V: TRBV5-6
J: TRBJ2-7
size: NA
D: TRBD1
CDR3: CASSGVGTGAFEQYF
DNA: TGTGCCAGCAGCGGCGTCGGGACAGGCGCCTTTGAGCAGTACTTC

V: TRBV27
J: TRBJ1-4
size: NA
D: NA
CDR3: CASSPRQPNEKLFF
DNA: TGTGCCAGCAGTCCCCGACAACCGAATGAAAAACTGTTTTTT

V: TRBV10-3
J: TRBJ2-3
size: NA
D: NA
CDR3: CAIGGGVRTDTQYF
DNA: TGTGCCATCGGAGGGGGGGTCCGCACAGATACGCAGTATTTT

V: TRBV23-1
J: TRBJ1-1
size: NA
D: NA
CDR3: CASSRVITEAFF
DNA: TGCGCCAGCAGCAGGGTAATCACTGAAGCTTTCTTT

V: TRBV27
J: TRBJ1-1
size: NA
D: NA
CDR3: CASSLARGYTEAFF
DNA: TGTGCCAGCAGTTTAGCCAGGGGATACACTGAAGCTTTCTTT

V: TRBV19
J: TRBJ1-5
size: NA
D: NA
CDR3: CASSIRGASNQPQHF
DNA: TGTGCCAGTAGTATAAGAGGAGCGAGCAATCAGCCCCAGCATTTT

V: TRBV12-3/TRBV12-4
J: TRBJ1-2
size: NA
D: NA
CDR3: CASSLGTNYGYTF
DNA: TGTGCCAGCAGTTTAGGGACAAACTATGGCTACACCTTC

V: TRBV7-2
J: TRBJ2-1
size: NA
D: NA
CDR3: CASSLVSGAYNEQFF
DNA: TGTGCCAGCAGCTTAGTTAGCGGAGCCTACAATGAGCAGTTCTTC

V: TRBV28
J: TRBJ1-2
size: NA
D: NA
CDR3: CASSPARPGYTF
DNA: TGTGCCAGCAGTCCTGCCCGGCCTGGCTACACCTTC

V: TRBV10-3
J: TRBJ2-7
size: NA
D: NA
CDR3: CAISQGSGQYF
DNA: TGTGCCATCAGCCAGGGGTCGGGGCAGTACTTC

V: TRBV21-1
J: TRBJ2-7
size: few
D: NA
CDR3: CASSKEGRTEGSFCSYEQYF
DNA: TGTGCCAGCAGCAAAGAAGGGAGGACAGAGGGGAGTTTCTGCTCCTACGAGCAGTACTTC

V: TRBV19
J: TRBJ2-5
size: NA
D: NA
CDR3: CASSISSARETQYF
DNA: TGTGCCAGTAGTATAAGCTCAGCGAGAGAGACCCAGTACTTC

V: TRBV7-9
J: TRBJ2-5
size: NA
D: TRBD1
CDR3: CASRDRDQETQYF
DNA: TGTGCCAGCAGAGACAGGGACCAAGAGACCCAGTACTTC

V: TRBV15
J: TRBJ2-5
size: NA
D: NA
CDR3: CATSEANQETQYF
DNA: TGTGCCACCAGCGAGGCGAACCAAGAGACCCAGTACTTC